The 10 T cell receptor beta chains below were found in one sample sequenced in a study of T cell changes during pregnancy in multiple sclerosis. Sequencing used immunoSEQ multiplex PCR; TCRdb keeps in-frame clones, though not all of them. The sample lists tens of thousands of clones; 90% were seen once. The sequencing used peripheral blood, collected in the first trimester of pregnancy. These receptor sequences come from a female donor in good health, enrolled as a control in a pregnancy study.

The chain is built from TRBV5-5 and TRBJ1-2; 8 nucleotides match TRBD1. The J segment lost 2 bases and the V segment lost 3 bases, leaving 6 bases of the junction unmatched. CDR1 is SGHKS, CDR2 YYEKEE, per germline (reference sequence). This CDR3 has 15 residues. The CDR3 reads CASSWGTGGNYGYTF. DNA for the CDR3: TGTGCCAGCAGCTGGGGGACAGGCGGAAACTATGGCTACACCTTC.

The CDR3 sequence: CASSEDSYSPLHF. CDR3 sequence (DNA): TGTGCCAGCAGTGAGGACAGCTACTCACCCCTCCACTTT. V usage is TRBV6-4 and J usage is TRBJ1-6, with a possible D match to TRBD1 (6 bases). The CDR3 is made up of 13 amino acids. V gave up 3 bases and J gave up 10 bases, with 10 bases separating them. Germline CDR1 and CDR2: MRHNA and SNTAGT.

The gene calls are TRBV30 and TRBJ2-1; no clear D gene. CDR3 length: 17 amino acids. Germline V gene sequence: CDR1 GTSNPN, CDR2 SVGIG (reference sequence). V gave up 0 bases and J gave up 0 bases, with 15 bases separating them. The CDR3 coding sequence is TGTGCCTGGAGTGTACGGCGGCCAACGAGCTCCTACAATGAGCAGTTCTTC. It encodes CAWSVRRPTSSYNEQFF.

The chain links TRBV10-2 to TRBJ2-1, with unresolved D. The germline V and J ends were trimmed by 11 bases and 6 bases, with 23 bases remaining between them. Germline V gene lookup returns CDR1 WSHSY and CDR2 SAAADI. The CDR3 runs to 15 residues. Here the CDR3 reads CAALPPTKPANEQFF. DNA for the CDR3: TGCGCCGCCCTTCCCCCTACCAAGCCCGCCAATGAGCAGTTCTTC.

The rearrangement uses TRBV9 and TRBJ2-1, with 8 bases lining up with TRBD2. Germline V lookup: CDR1 SGDLS, CDR2 YYNGEE. The CDR3 runs 13 residues. The ends lost 4 bases at V and 9 bases at J; junction bases unmatched: 6. The CDR3 spells CASSPGREGEQFF. CDR3 sequence (DNA): TGTGCCAGCAGCCCCGGTCGGGAGGGTGAGCAGTTCTTC.

The J gene is TRBJ1-1, the V gene TRBV15; 9 bases fit TRBD1. J was trimmed by 8 bases and V by 5 bases; bases with no gene match: 9. CDR1 and CDR2 from the germline V gene are LNHNV and YYDKDF (reference sequence). This CDR3 comprises 14 residues. Written as DNA, the CDR3 is TGTGCCACCAGCGCCGGCCTCGGGACAGGGGAAGCTTTCTTT. Amino acid sequence: CATSAGLGTGEAFF.

The gene calls are TRBV7-9 and TRBJ1-1, with D possibly being TRBD1 (5 bases). Germline CDR1 and CDR2: SEHNR and FQNEAQ (reference sequence). Trimming left V 2 bases short and J 8 bases short, with 9 bases between. The CDR3 is 12 residues long. CDR3 protein: CASSLLQGEAFF. The CDR3 bases are TGTGCCAGCAGCTTACTTCAGGGAGAAGCTTTCTTT.

This chain links TRBV27 with TRBJ2-7; no reliable D call. CDR3 length: 14 residues. V gave up 8 bases and J gave up 2 bases, with 16 bases separating them. Per the germline V gene, CDR1 is MNHEY and CDR2 is SMNVEV (reference sequence). CDR3 in amino acids: CASRPVGGPYEQYF. CDR3 bases: TGTGCCAGCCGCCCCGTTGGCGGCCCCTACGAGCAGTACTTC.

This sequence joins TRBV15 and TRBJ2-1, with 7 bases identical to TRBD1. Germline V gene sequence: CDR1 LNHNV, CDR2 YYDKDF (reference sequence). V lost 5 bases, J lost 6 bases, and 1 base stayed unmatched. This CDR3 contains 12 residues. In DNA form, the CDR3 reads TGTGCCACCAGCTACAGGGGCAATGAGCAGTTCTTC. It translates to CATSYRGNEQFF.

V usage is TRBV7-2 and J usage is TRBJ1-1; D unresolved. Germline CDR1 reads SGHTA; CDR2 reads FQGNSA. The CDR3 totals 11 residues. V was trimmed by 1 base and J by 11 bases, leaving 8 bases between them. This chain's CDR3 is CASSLGAIAFF. In nucleotides, the CDR3 is TGTGCCAGCAGCTTAGGGGCGATCGCTTTCTTT.